This TCR beta chain was captured by sequencing in a study of blood T cells in healthy people across ages. A second PCR of about 7 to 12 cycles used a sample-barcoded 5' primer and a J-beta primer mix. Tags on each cDNA molecule came from a template-switch adaptor with 12 random nucleotides. TCRdb ran MiXCR on the 5' RACE reads and lists one entry per CDR3 protein. The sample has around 1.5 million distinct CDR3 sequences, roughly 32% seen once; the top ten hold over 9%. Whenever a sample was processed, at least 6.5 million PBMCs were isolated. Trimming shortened V by 4 bases and J by 5 bases, and 13 bases separated the two germline ends. CDR1 SGHNT and CDR2 YENEEA come from the germline V gene. The CDR3 spans 14 residues.

The sequencing input was blood. This rearrangement joins TRBV11-3 to TRBJ2-3, with D unclear. The sequence derives from a woman aged 30 to 39 in good health. This chain's CDR3 is CASSSPWMGDTQYF. The CDR3 nucleotides are TGTGCCAGCAGCTCACCCTGGATGGGAGATACGCAGTATTTT.